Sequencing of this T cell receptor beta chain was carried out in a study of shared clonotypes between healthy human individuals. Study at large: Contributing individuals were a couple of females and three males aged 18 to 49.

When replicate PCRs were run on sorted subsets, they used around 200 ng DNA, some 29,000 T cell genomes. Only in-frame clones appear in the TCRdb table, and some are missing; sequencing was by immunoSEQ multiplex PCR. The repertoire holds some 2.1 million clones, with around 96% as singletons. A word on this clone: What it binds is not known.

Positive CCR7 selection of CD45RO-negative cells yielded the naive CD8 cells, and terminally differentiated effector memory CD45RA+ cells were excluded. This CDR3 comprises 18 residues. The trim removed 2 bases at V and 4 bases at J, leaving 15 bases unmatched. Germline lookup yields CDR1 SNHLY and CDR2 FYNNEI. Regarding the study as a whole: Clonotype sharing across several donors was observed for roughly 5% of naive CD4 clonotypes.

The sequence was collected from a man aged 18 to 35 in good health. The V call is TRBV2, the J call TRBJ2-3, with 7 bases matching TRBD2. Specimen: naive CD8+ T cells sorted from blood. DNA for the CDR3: TGTGCCAGCAGTGAACGTCTAGCGGTTGGGTATAAAGCAGATACGCAGTATTTT. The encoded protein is CASSERLAVGYKADTQYF. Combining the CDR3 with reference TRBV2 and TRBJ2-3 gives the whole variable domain EPEVTQTPSHQVTQMGQEVILRCVPISNHLYFYWYRQILGQKVEFLVSFYNNEISEKSEIFDDQFSVERPDGSNFTLKIRSTKLEDSAMYFCASSERLAVGYKADTQYFGPGTRLTVL.